These T cell receptor beta chains were read from a single sample in a study of cytomegalovirus exposure and HLA in healthy donors. The method was immunoSEQ multiplex PCR; TCRdb's version includes in-frame clones alone and lacks a portion of them. The sample includes 90,000 to 110,000 clones, around 70% of them seen just once. The sequencing sample was made of PBMCs. The receptor source for this set is a man aged 25 to 40 in good health and CMV-seronegative. Both conserved end residues are part of each CDR3. The D gene is left open where the match is weak. Size is omitted from some rows. Given values are once, few, many or a class for expanded clones.

.,TRBJ1-3,.,TRBV6-1,CASSPRFSGNTIYF,TGTGCCAGCAGCCCCCGTTTCTCTGGAAACACCATATATTTT
.,TRBJ1-2,.,TRBV27,CASRLRLGGNYGYTF,TGTGCCAGCAGATTGCGGTTGGGCGGGAACTATGGCTACACCTTC
few,TRBJ1-4,.,TRBV30,CAWSERLSEKLFF,TGTGCCTGGAGTGAGAGACTTTCTGAAAAACTGTTTTTT
.,TRBJ1-2,TRBD1,TRBV29-1,CSVVRQGAKYGYTF,TGCAGCGTCGTCAGACAGGGGGCAAAGTATGGCTACACCTTC
few,TRBJ2-1,.,TRBV4-2,CASSQEVRNNEQFF,TGTGCCAGCAGCCAAGAGGTTAGAAACAATGAGCAGTTCTTC
.,TRBJ1-3,.,TRBV9,CASSVYDVGPSGGTIYF,TGTGCCAGCAGCGTATACGACGTGGGGCCCTCCGGGGGGACCATATATTTT
.,TRBJ2-7,TRBD2,TRBV7-3,CASSVGAGETYEQYF,TGTGCCAGCAGCGTAGGGGCGGGAGAGACCTACGAGCAGTACTTC
.,TRBJ1-2,.,TRBV6-6,CASSSGTWTVGYTF,TGTGCCAGCAGTTCCGGGACATGGACGGTGGGCTACACCTTC
.,TRBJ1-1,.,TRBV7-2,CASSLGANTEAFF,TGTGCCAGCAGCTTAGGAGCGAACACTGAAGCTTTCTTT
few,TRBJ2-3,TRBD2,TRBV5-1,CASSALAGDLDTQYF,TGCGCCAGCAGCGCACTAGCGGGAGATTTAGATACGCAGTATTTT
.,TRBJ1-1,TRBD1,TRBV5-1,CASSKGQKNTEAFF,TGCGCCAGCAGCAAGGGACAGAAGAACACTGAAGCTTTCTTT
.,TRBJ1-4,TRBD1,TRBV5-1,CASSLGDRSWTNEKLFF,TGCGCCAGCAGCTTGGGGGACAGATCCTGGACTAATGAAAAACTGTTTTTT
.,TRBJ1-5,.,TRBV28,CASSFVQNQPQHF,TGTGCCAGCAGTTTCGTCCAGAATCAGCCCCAGCATTTT
.,TRBJ1-2,TRBD1,TRBV29-1,CSSVGGTGENYGYTF,TGCAGCTCAGTAGGGGGGACAGGCGAGAACTATGGCTACACCTTC
few,TRBJ2-3,TRBD1,TRBV7-2,CASSLVGQDTDTQYF,TGTGCCAGCAGCTTAGTGGGACAGGACACAGATACGCAGTATTTT
.,TRBJ1-1,.,TRBV30,CAWSPYAATEAFF,TGTGCCTGGAGTCCCTATGCGGCCACTGAAGCTTTCTTT
.,TRBJ2-3,.,TRBV7-3,CASSLTLADTQYF,TGTGCCAGCAGCTTAACCCTAGCGGATACGCAGTATTTT
once,TRBJ2-1,.,TRBV12-2,CASRSTLDMLAGGEQFF,TGTGCAAGTCGCTCCACCCTGGATATGCTAGCGGGAGGTGAGCAGTTCTTC
.,TRBJ2-7,.,TRBV28,CASSTGSYEQYF,TGTGCCAGCAGTACAGGGTCCTACGAGCAGTACTTC
few,TRBJ2-1,TRBD2,TRBV7-9,CASSLEASGSEQFF,TGTGCCAGCAGCTTAGAGGCTAGCGGGAGCGAGCAGTTCTTC
.,TRBJ2-6,TRBD1,TRBV19,CASSKDRVSGANVLTF,TGTGCCAGTAGTAAGGACAGGGTGTCTGGGGCCAACGTCCTGACTTTC
.,TRBJ2-7,.,TRBV6-8,CASSQAFGLLSYEQYF,TGTGCCAGCAGTCAAGCGTTTGGACTACTCTCCTACGAGCAGTACTTC
.,TRBJ2-7,.,TRBV7-2,CASSPDLIRSYEQYF,TGTGCCAGCAGCCCCGACTTGATACGTTCCTACGAGCAGTACTTC
.,TRBJ2-1,TRBD1,TRBV6-5,CASTGRGRGRNEQFF,TGTGCCAGCACCGGCCGGGGCAGGGGGCGCAATGAGCAGTTCTTC
.,TRBJ2-2,TRBD2,TRBV5-4,CASSLGGLAGASGELFF,TGTGCCAGCAGCTTGGGAGGGTTAGCGGGAGCGTCCGGGGAGCTGTTTTTT
.,TRBJ1-3,.,TRBV18,CASSSSTVGNTIYF,TGTGCCAGCTCATCTTCCACGGTTGGAAACACCATATATTTT
.,TRBJ1-2,TRBD1,TRBV28,CASSQFRDSNYGYTF,TGTGCCAGCAGCCAATTCCGGGACAGTAACTATGGCTACACCTTC
.,TRBJ2-3,TRBD2,TRBV7-9,CASTTWTSDTDTQYF,TGTGCCAGCACTACTTGGACTAGCGACACAGATACGCAGTATTTT
.,TRBJ2-7,.,TRBV27,CASSFSGSRYEQYF,TGTGCCAGCAGTTTTTCCGGGAGTCGGTACGAGCAGTACTTC
.,TRBJ2-1,TRBD2,TRBV5-1,CASSLTIAGTFNEQFF,TGCGCCAGCAGCTTGACAATAGCGGGGACCTTCAATGAGCAGTTCTTC
.,TRBJ2-3,TRBD2,TRBV28,CASSLFGTSGSVDTQYF,TGTGCCAGCAGTTTATTTGGGACTAGCGGGAGCGTAGACACGCAGTATTTT
.,TRBJ1-2,TRBD1,TRBV9,CASSPAGQGARNGYTF,TGTGCCAGCAGCCCCGCCGGACAGGGGGCGCGAAATGGCTACACCTTC
few,TRBJ1-1,TRBD1,TRBV4-2,CASSQPGQGGFETEAFF,TGTGCCAGCAGCCAACCAGGACAGGGGGGATTCGAGACTGAAGCTTTCTTT
.,TRBJ2-1,.,TRBV11-2,CASSSLARYNEQFF,TGTGCCAGCAGCTCCCTAGCGCGGTACAATGAGCAGTTCTTC
.,TRBJ1-2,.,TRBV20-1,CSAMNEYGYTF,TGCAGTGCTATGAATGAGTATGGCTACACCTTC
.,TRBJ1-5,TRBD1,TRBV4-3,CASSPTTGDSNQPQHF,TGCGCCAGCAGCCCAACGACAGGGGATAGCAATCAGCCCCAGCATTTT
.,TRBJ1-2,.,TRBV28,CASSTRNGYTF,TGTGCCAGCAGTACGAGGAATGGCTACACCTTC
.,TRBJ2-7,TRBD1,TRBV5-1,CASSSTGANYEQYF,TGCGCCAGCAGCTCGACAGGGGCCAACTACGAGCAGTACTTC
.,TRBJ1-5,.,TRBV7-8,CASSHVAENNQPQHF,TGTGCCAGCAGCCATGTCGCGGAGAACAATCAGCCCCAGCATTTT
few,TRBJ1-5,.,TRBV5-4,CASSLEEGNQPQHF,TGTGCCAGCAGCTTAGAGGAGGGCAATCAGCCCCAGCATTTT
few,TRBJ1-1,TRBD1,TRBV6-5,CASSSGTGLGAFF,TGTGCCAGCAGCTCCGGGACAGGGCTTGGGGCTTTCTTT
.,TRBJ2-1,.,TRBV7-9,CASSLTAVRGEQFF,TGTGCCAGCAGCCTTACGGCGGTGCGCGGGGAGCAGTTCTTC
few,TRBJ2-1,TRBD1,TRBV9,CASSLQGSSYNEQFF,TGTGCCAGCAGCTTACAGGGGTCCTCCTACAATGAGCAGTTCTTC
.,TRBJ1-5,.,TRBV28,CASSTQGYSNQPQHF,TGTGCCAGCAGTACTCAGGGTTATAGCAATCAGCCCCAGCATTTT
few,TRBJ2-3,TRBD2,TRBV7-9,CASSLGAGGVDTQYF,TGTGCCAGCAGCTTAGGAGCGGGAGGGGTAGATACGCAGTATTTT
.,TRBJ2-7,TRBD1,TRBV30,CAWRRQGYEQYF,TGTGCCTGGAGACGACAGGGGTACGAGCAGTACTTC
.,TRBJ1-2,TRBD1,TRBV7-2,CASSNLPGQAMKVYTF,TGTGCCAGCAGCAACCTACCGGGACAGGCAATGAAAGTCTACACCTTC
few,TRBJ2-2,TRBD1,TRBV28,CASSSPGQGSTGELFF,TGTGCCAGCAGTTCTCCGGGACAGGGTAGCACCGGGGAGCTGTTTTTT
.,TRBJ1-2,.,TRBV28,CASRLPPIYGYTF,TGTGCCAGCAGGTTACCACCTATCTATGGCTACACCTTC
.,TRBJ2-7,.,TRBV6-6,CASSYSFRDYEQYF,TGTGCCAGCAGTTACTCGTTCAGGGACTACGAGCAGTACTTC
.,TRBJ2-2,TRBD1,TRBV29-1,CSVEDPGQGRTGELFF,TGCAGCGTTGAAGATCCCGGACAGGGTCGGACCGGGGAGCTGTTTTTT
.,TRBJ2-1,TRBD1,TRBV19,CASNPDRSSYNEQFF,TGTGCCAGTAACCCGGACAGGAGCTCCTACAATGAGCAGTTCTTC
once,TRBJ1-5,TRBD1,TRBV7-2,CASSSGQAGGQPQHF,TGTGCCAGCAGCTCAGGACAGGCAGGGGGTCAGCCCCAGCATTTT
once,TRBJ2-7,TRBD1,TRBV11-3,CASSLVSRGNEQYF,TGTGCCAGCAGCTTAGTGTCCAGGGGGAACGAGCAGTACTTC
.,TRBJ1-1,.,TRBV27,CASSPPGNTEAFF,TGTGCCAGCAGTCCTCCGGGGAACACTGAAGCTTTCTTT
.,TRBJ2-7,.,TRBV28,CASSLGALSYEQYF,TGTGCCAGCAGTTTGGGAGCGCTCTCCTACGAGCAGTACTTC
.,TRBJ2-2,TRBD1,TRBV28,CASSLLSGQGYIGELFF,TGTGCCAGCAGTTTATTATCAGGACAGGGATATATCGGGGAGCTGTTTTTT
.,TRBJ2-1,TRBD2,TRBV15,CATSRARLGGSNEQFF,TGTGCCACCAGCAGGGCCCGTCTTGGCGGGAGTAATGAGCAGTTCTTC
.,TRBJ2-7,TRBD2,TRBV7-8,CASSSENGGNYEQYF,TGTGCCAGCAGCTCGGAAAACGGGGGGAACTACGAGCAGTACTTC